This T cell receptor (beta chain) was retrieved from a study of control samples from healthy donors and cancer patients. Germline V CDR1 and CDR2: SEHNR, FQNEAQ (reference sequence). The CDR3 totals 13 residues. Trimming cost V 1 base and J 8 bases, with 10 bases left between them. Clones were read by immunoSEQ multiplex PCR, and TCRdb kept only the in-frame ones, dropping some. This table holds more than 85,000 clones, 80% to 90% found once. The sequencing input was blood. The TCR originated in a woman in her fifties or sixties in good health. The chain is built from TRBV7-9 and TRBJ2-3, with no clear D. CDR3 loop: CASSLEGSGTQYF. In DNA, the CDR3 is TGTGCCAGCAGCTTAGAGGGCTCGGGTACGCAGTATTTT.